These 16 T cell receptor beta chains were sequenced from one sample in a study of CD8 T cells in Susac syndrome (dated by TCRdb to the late 2010s). The receptor library was made with the immunoSEQ multiplex PCR assay. RNA was extracted with the RNeasy kit and roughly 0.5 to 1 ug was reverse transcribed using random hexamers. The public reads were reanalyzed by TCRdb: fastp trimming at Q25, MiXCR alignment, in-frame beta chains only. Each CDR3 protein appears once, grouped with its most common genes and DNA. The sample yields about 120,000 distinct CDR3 sequences; just under 95% were counted once. The ten top clones hold approximately 0.093% of the sample. Sequenced material: CD4+ T cells from PBMCs. Receptors originate from a human donor with multiple sclerosis.

V gene TRBV7-8 combines with J gene TRBJ1-1; the D gene is possibly TRBD1 (6 bases). Germline assignment: CDR1 SGHVS and CDR2 FQNEAQ. Trimming cost V 3 bases and J 0 bases, with 14 bases left between them. This CDR3 has 16 residues. The CDR3 bases are TGTGCCAGCAGCTTCTCTGGGGGGCCAATGAACACTGAAGCTTTCTTT. Translating it yields CASSFSGGPMNTEAFF.

The chain is built from TRBV20-1 and TRBJ1-2; unclear D gene. The CDR3 runs to 11 residues. Germline CDR1 DFQATT, CDR2 SNEGSKA (reference sequence). V was shortened by 3 bases and J by 4 bases, with 6 bases between the two germline ends. The CDR3 spells CSASQVYGYTF. In nucleotides, the CDR3 is TGCAGTGCTAGTCAAGTCTATGGCTACACCTTC.

V gene TRBV29-1 combines with J gene TRBJ2-5, with a possible D match to TRBD2 (7 bases). The CDR3 consists of 13 residues. The V gene's germline CDR1 is SQVTM and CDR2 ANQGSEA. V was shortened by 3 bases and J by 3 bases, with 11 bases between the two germline ends. The DNA for the CDR3 is TGCAGCGTTGAGAGGGGGGGCGAAGAGACCCAGTACTTC. It encodes CSVERGGEETQYF.

CDR3 in amino acids: CASRWTADQPQHF. Written as DNA, the CDR3 is TGTGCCAGCAGGTGGACAGCCGATCAGCCCCAGCATTTT. The chain has TRBV6-2 or TRBV6-3 and TRBJ1-5, with a tentative D call TRBD1 (6 bases). Germline CDR1 is MNHEY and CDR2 is SVGEGT. V lost 6 bases and J lost 5, with 11 bases in between. The CDR3 is made up of 13 amino acids.

The chain is built from TRBV29-1 and TRBJ2-3; D is ambiguous. Germline V gene lookup returns CDR1 SQVTM and CDR2 ANQGSEA. The CDR3 loop spans 11 amino acids. The chain's CDR3 is CSKGLGDTQYF. The CDR3 coding sequence is TGCAGTAAAGGGCTCGGGGATACGCAGTATTTT.

J is TRBJ1-4 and V is TRBV7-2, with D tentatively TRBD1 (6 bases). Trimming stripped 1 base from V and 6 bases from J, with 15 bases between. CDR1 and CDR2 from the germline V gene are SGHTA and FQGNSA. CDR3 length: 16 amino acids. CDR3 coding DNA: TGTGCCAGCAGCTTAGGGACAGCCCCAAATGATGAAAAACTGTTTTTT. Protein product: CASSLGTAPNDEKLFF.

V gene TRBV5-1 combines with J gene TRBJ1-6; TRBD1 might be the D (5 bases). The CDR3 is 15 amino acids. V lost 1 base to trimming and J lost 7 bases, with 12 bases between them. Germline V gene lookup returns CDR1 SGHRS and CDR2 YFSETQ. The CDR3 bases are TGCGCCAGCAGCTTGAGGACCGGGGCAAATTCACCCCTCCACTTT. It translates to CASSLRTGANSPLHF.

The chain has TRBV27 and TRBJ1-2, with 8 bases matching TRBD1. Germline CDR1 and CDR2: MNHEY and SMNVEV (reference sequence). This CDR3 has 16 residues. Losses at the gene ends were 2 bases for V and 2 bases for J; bases not matched to a gene: 7. In DNA, the CDR3 is TGTGCCAGCAGTTTAAAGGGGCAGGGGGCGAACTATGGCTACACCTTC. Its protein is CASSLKGQGANYGYTF.

The J gene is TRBJ1-6, the V gene TRBV3-1; D uncertain. The ends were cut back, 0 bases at V and 0 bases at J, with 6 bases in the middle. Germline V gene lookup returns CDR1 LGHDT and CDR2 YNNKEL (reference sequence). This CDR3 has 16 residues. The CDR3: CASSQDSVSYNSPLHF. As DNA, the CDR3 is TGTGCCAGCAGCCAAGATTCAGTCTCCTATAATTCACCCCTCCACTTT.

CDR3 nucleotides: TGTGCCAGCAGTGACGACACAGGGGAGACCCAGTACTTC. Residues: CASSDDTGETQYF. The rearrangement joins TRBV2 to TRBJ2-5, with a weak D call TRBD1 (6 bases). The germline CDR1 and CDR2 sequences are SNHLY and FYNNEI. The CDR3 is 13 residues long. V was shortened by 3 bases and J by 5 bases, with 10 bases between the two germline ends. The complete variable domain, with remaining parts taken from reference TRBV2 and TRBJ2-5, reads EPEVTQTPSHQVTQMGQEVILRCVPISNHLYFYWYRQILGQKVEFLVSFYNNEISEKSEIFDDQFSVERPDGSNFTLKIRSTKLEDSAMYFCASSDDTGETQYFGPGTRLLVL.

The CDR3 DNA follows: TGTGCCAGCAGCGGCTGGCGGACTGAAGCTTTCTTT. Protein product: CASSGWRTEAFF. This chain uses TRBV11-2 with TRBJ1-1; D unresolved. Germline CDR1 is SGHAT and CDR2 is FQNNGV. V was trimmed by 5 bases and J by 5 bases, leaving 9 bases between them. The CDR3 contains 12 residues.

The chain has TRBV4-3 and TRBJ1-4; D unclear. The CDR3 length is 17 residues. Looked up from germline, CDR1 is LGHNA and CDR2 is YSLEER. V lost 3 bases, J lost 2 bases, and 16 bases lay in between. The chain's CDR3 is CASSHLNDPSTNEKLFF. In DNA, the CDR3 is TGCGCCAGCAGCCACCTCAATGATCCATCCACTAATGAAAAACTGTTTTTT.

This chain uses TRBV20-1 with TRBJ1-2; D remains unclear. The CDR3 is 11 amino acids. Trimming left V 8 bases short and J 9 bases short, with 16 bases between. Germline CDR1 DFQATT, CDR2 SNEGSKA (reference sequence). CDR3 region: CSSSALWSYTF. CDR3 sequence (DNA): TGCAGTTCGAGTGCTCTATGGAGCTACACCTTC.

The count of this clonotype is one. V usage is TRBV5-1 and J usage is TRBJ1-2; 8 bases map to TRBD1. Looked up from germline, CDR1 is SGHRS and CDR2 is YFSETQ. The CDR3 sequence is 14 residues long. Trimming removed 2 bases from V and 5 bases from J; junction bases left unmatched: 5. CDR3 in DNA: TGCGCCAGCAGCTTAGACAGGGGTGAATATGGCTACACCTTC. Its translation: CASSLDRGEYGYTF. The full variable domain, its missing parts supplied by reference TRBV5-1 and TRBJ1-2, is KAGVTQTPRYLIKTRGQQVTLSCSPISGHRSVSWYQQTPGQGLQFLFEYFSETQRNKGNFPGRFSGRQFSNSRSEMNVSTLELGDSALYLCASSLDRGEYGYTFGSGTRLTVV.

The chain links TRBV7-2 to TRBJ2-5; no firm D call. Germline values: CDR1 SGHTA, CDR2 FQGNSA. The CDR3 covers 14 residues. The V end lost 2 bases, the J end lost 5 bases, and 12 bases lay between the germline ends. The CDR3 DNA follows: TGTGCCAGCAGCTTATTATTCTCGGCTGAGACCCAGTACTTC. This translates into CASSLLFSAETQYF.

V usage is TRBV19 and J usage is TRBJ1-5, with 10 bases lining up with TRBD1. CDR1 is LNHDA, CDR2 SQIVND, per germline (reference sequence). Germline trimming cut 5 bases from V and 2 bases from J; bases unmatched to any gene: 3. The CDR3 spans 15 residues. CDR3 region: CASSGQGEGNQPQHF. Here the CDR3 DNA reads TGTGCCAGTAGTGGACAGGGGGAAGGCAATCAGCCCCAGCATTTT.